What follows are 18 T cell receptor beta chains derived from one specimen sequenced in a study of T cell repertoires in cytomegalovirus infection. A single record per CDR3 protein comes from TCRdb applying MiXCR to the reads. The profile shows hundreds of thousands of distinct CDR3 sequences, roughly 30% of them singletons. Sample: PBMCs. The receptor set was obtained from a human donor in good health (CMV status not recorded). Some clones in this sample may be carry-over from other donors' samples.

This clonotype turned up a few times. The chain carries TRBV19 and TRBJ1-1; possibly TRBD1 for D (5 bases). V lost 5 bases and J lost 1, with 11 bases in between. CDR3 size: 14 residues. The germline gives CDR1 LNHDA, CDR2 SQIVND (reference sequence). The CDR3 is CASSGLGGNTEAFF. CDR3 nucleotide sequence: TGTGCCAGTAGTGGCCTTGGGGGGAACACTGAAGCTTTCTTT.

The chain is built from TRBV19 and TRBJ2-2; D is unresolved. Germline loops: CDR1 LNHDA, CDR2 SQIVND (reference sequence). The V gene lost 7 bases and the J gene lost 1 base, with 16 bases spanning the gap. CDR3 length: 16 residues. CDR3 bases: TGTGCCAGTACCCCCCCAAGGCAGAAGAACACCGGGGAGCTGTTTTTT. Translating gives CASTPPRQKNTGELFF.

The sample holds a few counts of this clonotype. This chain uses TRBV4-1 with TRBJ2-7, with TRBD2 matching 9 bases. CDR3 length equals 17 residues. V was clipped by 1 base and J by 6 bases; unmatched bases: 13. Germline CDR1 MGHRA, CDR2 YSYEKL. The CDR3 DNA reads TGCGCCAGCAGCCAAGGTTCCACTAGCGGGCCTCTGGGCGAGCAGTACTTC. Encoded protein: CASSQGSTSGPLGEQYF.

The table lists this clonotype with a count of one. The chain joins TRBV19 to TRBJ2-7, with 8 bases aligning to TRBD2. With V trimmed by 6 bases and J by 4 bases, 11 bases remained unmatched. This CDR3 has 15 residues. Germline V gene sequence: CDR1 LNHDA, CDR2 SQIVND (reference sequence). The CDR3 here is CASSPLREGQYEQYF. The CDR3 nucleotides read TGTGCCAGTAGCCCCCTCCGGGAGGGACAATACGAGCAGTACTTC.

This clonotype was detected a few times. In nucleotides, the CDR3 is TGTGCCAGCAGCTTGGGCTCGGAGGCTGAAGCTTTCTTT. Protein product: CASSLGSEAEAFF. This rearrangement joins TRBV5-6 to TRBJ1-1, with unresolved D. The V gene lost 0 bases and the J gene lost 6 bases, with 9 bases spanning the gap. The germline CDR1 and CDR2 sequences are SGHDT and YYEEEE. The CDR3 sequence is 13 residues long.

V is TRBV18 and J is TRBJ2-7, with 9 bases identical to TRBD1. Trimming removed 6 bases from V and 1 base from J; junction bases left unmatched: 7. The length of the CDR3 is 15 residues. CDR1 is KGHSH, CDR2 LQKENI, per germline. Here the CDR3 DNA reads TGTGCCAGCTCCGGGACAGGGTACCGTTCCTACGAGCAGTACTTC. Encoded protein: CASSGTGYRSYEQYF.

The chain has TRBV7-2 and TRBJ1-5; no reliable D call. This CDR3 is 13 amino acids long. The V and J ends lost 3 bases and 3 bases respectively, with 6 bases between them. The germline V gene encodes CDR1 SGHTA and CDR2 FQGNSA. In nucleotides, the CDR3 is TGTGCCAGCAGCTTTGGAATCAATCAGCCCCAGCATTTT. Its protein is CASSFGINQPQHF.

This clonotype was counted a few times. DNA of the CDR3: TGTGCCAGCAGTACACGGACACTCACGAACACCGGGGAGCTGTTTTTT. Translation gives CASSTRTLTNTGELFF. This chain links TRBV27 with TRBJ2-2, with a weak D call TRBD1 (5 bases). The V gene lost 5 bases and the J gene lost 0 bases, with 13 bases spanning the gap. The germline CDR1 and CDR2 sequences are MNHEY and SMNVEV (reference sequence). The CDR3 has 16 amino acids.

This chain uses TRBV19 with TRBJ1-1; tentatively, D is TRBD1 (5 bases). The CDR3 is 18 amino acids. V lost 1 base, J lost 0 bases, and 18 bases lay in between. From germline, CDR1 is LNHDA and CDR2 SQIVND (reference sequence). Here the CDR3 DNA reads TGTGCCAGTAGTATAGGGCGGCAGGGACCCGGAATGAACACTGAAGCTTTCTTT. Its translation is CASSIGRQGPGMNTEAFF.

V and J are TRBV7-2 and TRBJ2-3; D is undetermined. Germline V lookup: CDR1 SGHTA, CDR2 FQGNSA. V was pared by 3 bases and J by 14 bases, with 15 bases between. The CDR3 totals 12 residues. CDR3 region: CASSFSRDTTYF. The DNA for the CDR3 is TGTGCCAGCAGCTTCAGTCGAGATACGACGTATTTT.

This clonotype was seen ten or more times. The chain joins TRBV7-2 to TRBJ1-6, with D hard to call. Germline CDR1 SGHTA, CDR2 FQGNSA. The V and J ends lost 1 base and 6 bases respectively, with 7 bases between them. The length of the CDR3 is 14 residues. The CDR3 region is CASSLGYSNSPLHF. In DNA, the CDR3 is TGTGCCAGCAGCTTAGGATACAGTAATTCACCCCTCCACTTT.

This clonotype was counted between two and nine times. The rearrangement joins TRBV6-1 to TRBJ2-1; D is perhaps TRBD2 (5 bases). The CDR3 has 11 residues. V was trimmed by 8 bases and J by 15 bases, leaving 17 bases between them. Germline assignment: CDR1 MNHNS and CDR2 SASEGT. CDR3 residues: CASEGILGGFF. The CDR3 DNA reads TGTGCCAGCGAGGGCATCCTAGGTGGGTTCTTC.

The J gene is TRBJ2-7, the V gene TRBV6-1, with no clear D. The V gene lost 5 bases and the J gene lost 3 bases, with 11 bases spanning the gap. The CDR3 is 13 amino acids. Looked up from germline, CDR1 is MNHNS and CDR2 is SASEGT. CDR3: CASSYSASYEQYF. The DNA of the CDR3 is TGTGCCAGCAGTTATTCGGCCAGCTACGAGCAGTACTTC.

This clonotype was counted a few times. The rearrangement links TRBV15 to TRBJ1-1, with D maybe TRBD1 (5 bases). Germline CDR1 LNHNV, CDR2 YYDKDF (reference sequence). The V gene lost 0 bases and the J gene lost 0 bases, with 14 bases spanning the gap. This CDR3 has 17 residues. The CDR3 bases are TGTGCCACCAGCAGAGACACGCGGGACGGGATGAACACTGAAGCTTTCTTT. Its translation: CATSRDTRDGMNTEAFF.

This clonotype showed up just a few times. The chain combines TRBV28 with TRBJ2-7; 7 bases align to TRBD2. The CDR3 loop spans 14 amino acids. Germline assignment: CDR1 MDHEN and CDR2 SYDVKM. V was clipped by 5 bases and J by 2 bases; unmatched bases: 6. This chain's CDR3 is CASSPRSGAYEQYF. The CDR3 nucleotides read TGTGCCAGCAGTCCTAGGAGCGGGGCCTACGAGCAGTACTTC. The full variable domain, in which reference TRBV28 and TRBJ2-7 provide the parts outside the CDR3, is DVKVTQSSRYLVKRTGEKVFLECVQDMDHENMFWYRQDPGLGLRLIYFSYDVKMKEKGDIPEGYSVSREKKERFSLILESASTNQTSMYLCASSPRSGAYEQYFGPGTRLTVT.

V usage is TRBV6-6 and J usage is TRBJ2-1; D may match TRBD1 or TRBD2 (5 bases each). The CDR3 sequence is 19 residues long. The germline gives CDR1 MNHNY, CDR2 SVGAGI (reference sequence). V lost 2 bases and J 4 bases, leaving 24 bases between the germline ends. The CDR3 sequence: CASSYGGDRPPAIYNEQFF. For the CDR3, the DNA is TGTGCCAGCAGTTACGGGGGTGATAGGCCTCCAGCAATTTACAATGAGCAGTTCTTC.

A remark on this clonotype: Germline is not matched at one junction end, which may reflect a read error. The V gene is TRBV12-3 or TRBV12-4, the J gene TRBJ1-5; TRBD1 matches 7 bases. CDR3 length: 15 amino acids. The CDR3 sequence is CASSKRQGRNRPQHF. The CDR3 coding sequence is TGTGCCAGCAGTAAACGACAGGGACGAAATCGGCCCCAGCATTTT.

This clonotype was observed a few times. This sequence joins TRBV7-2 and TRBJ2-1; 11 nucleotides align to TRBD2. Germline V gene data show CDR1 as SGHTA and CDR2 as FQGNSA. The CDR3 contains 16 residues. J was trimmed by 5 bases and V by 7 bases; bases with no gene match: 10. CDR3 protein: CASTLELAGVNNEQFF. Here the CDR3 DNA reads TGTGCCAGCACCCTCGAACTAGCGGGGGTGAACAATGAGCAGTTCTTC.